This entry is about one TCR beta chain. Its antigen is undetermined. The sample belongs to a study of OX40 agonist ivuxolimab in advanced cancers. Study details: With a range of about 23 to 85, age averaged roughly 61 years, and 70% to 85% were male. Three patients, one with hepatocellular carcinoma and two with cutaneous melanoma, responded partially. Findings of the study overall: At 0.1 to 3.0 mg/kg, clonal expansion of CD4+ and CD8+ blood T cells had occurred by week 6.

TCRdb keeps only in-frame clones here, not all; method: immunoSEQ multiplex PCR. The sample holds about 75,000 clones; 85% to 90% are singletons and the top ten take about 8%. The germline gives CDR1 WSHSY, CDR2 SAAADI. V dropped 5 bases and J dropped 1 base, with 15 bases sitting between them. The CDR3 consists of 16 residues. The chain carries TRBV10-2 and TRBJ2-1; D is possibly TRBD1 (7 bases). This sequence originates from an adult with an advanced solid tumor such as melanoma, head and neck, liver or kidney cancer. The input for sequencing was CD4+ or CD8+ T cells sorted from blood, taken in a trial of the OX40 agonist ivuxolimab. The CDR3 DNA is TGCGCCAGCAGTAGACAGGGAGGTGGGTCCTACAATGAGCAGTTCTTC. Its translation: CASSRQGGGSYNEQFF.